This record looks at one T cell receptor (beta chain) sequence and its context. Antigen: not known. The record originates from a study of human T cells and chemical hapten exposure. Study-wide background: Variability of per-sample TCR yields stemmed mainly from small differences in pooled library volume.

The germline CDR1 and CDR2 sequences are MGHRA and YSYEKL. The CDR3 is 14 residues long. V gave up 1 base and J gave up 5 bases, with 11 bases separating them. General study results and limits: No shift was seen in TCRs above 1 in 1000 frequency with DPC sensitization.

Blood, whole and unfractionated, served as the source for total RNA extraction. The library tagged each cDNA molecule with unique molecular identifiers. MiXCR, applied by TCRdb to the 5' RACE reads, yields one record per CDR3 protein. Of 120,000 to 150,000 distinct CDR3 sequences in the sample, around 4.1% were seen once. The rearrangement links TRBV4-1 to TRBJ2-5, with D perhaps assigned TRBD1 or TRBD2 (5 bases each). The sequence derives from a female donor in good health. The CDR3 loop reads CASSQAGTRETQYF. The CDR3 DNA reads as TGCGCCAGCAGCCAAGCAGGGACGAGGGAGACCCAGTACTTC.